These T cell receptor beta chains were read from a single sample in a study of response to subunit inactivated influenza vaccine. TCRdb reprocessed the RT-PCR reads with MiXCR, giving one entry per CDR3 protein. Of roughly 150,000 distinct CDR3 sequences detected, 11% appear once; the ten largest clones hold around 12%. The sequencing here drew on non-naive T cells sorted from PBMCs, taken about 40 days after vaccination. Receptor source: a man in his forties or fifties who received an inactivated influenza vaccine. The CDR3 runs from the conserved cysteine through the conserved F or W. D genes are given only for firm matches. The listing skips clone size in some rows; elsewhere it reads once, few, many or a size class.

clone size	V gene	J gene	D gene	CDR3 protein	CDR3 DNA
many	TRBV9	TRBJ2-5	NA	CASSYTRVGETQYF	TGTGCCAGCAGCTATACAAGGGTGGGGGAGACCCAGTACTTC
many	TRBV20-1	TRBJ2-1	NA	CSASGASSSYNEQFF	TGCAGTGCTAGCGGGGCGTCGAGCTCCTACAATGAGCAGTTCTTC
many	TRBV11-1	TRBJ2-7	TRBD1	CASSPSWIRTGITYEQYF	TGTGCCAGCAGCCCCTCTTGGATCCGGACAGGGATAACCTACGAGCAGTACTTC
many	TRBV6-2/TRBV6-3	TRBJ2-5	NA	CASSPTMYQETQYF	TGTGCCAGCAGTCCTACGATGTACCAAGAGACCCAGTACTTC
few	TRBV6-2/TRBV6-3	TRBJ2-3	TRBD1	CASSHRGVLTDTQYF	TGTGCCAGCAGTCACAGGGGGGTCCTCACAGATACGCAGTATTTT
NA	TRBV28	TRBJ2-5	TRBD2	CASSFTLGLAGGQGETQYF	TGTGCCAGCAGTTTCACCCTGGGACTAGCGGGGGGGCAGGGAGAGACCCAGTACTTC
many	TRBV20-1	TRBJ1-3	NA	CSARGDVVAGNTIYF	TGCAGTGCTAGGGGGGACGTAGTGGCCGGAAACACCATATATTTT
many	TRBV29-1	TRBJ2-2	NA	CSVIGQNTGELFF	TGCAGCGTAATTGGACAGAACACCGGGGAGCTGTTTTTT
few	TRBV20-1	TRBJ2-5	NA	CSARDQRVEGKTQYF	TGCAGTGCTAGAGATCAGAGGGTGGAAGGGAAGACCCAGTACTTC
few	TRBV12-3/TRBV12-4	TRBJ1-6	NA	CASSLNVGRINSPLHF	TGTGCCAGCAGTTTAAACGTAGGCAGGATTAATTCACCCCTCCACTTT
NA	TRBV7-7	TRBJ2-2	NA	CASSLDWGTGELFF	TGTGCTAGCAGCTTAGATTGGGGCACCGGGGAGCTGTTTTTT
few	TRBV11-2	TRBJ2-6	TRBD2	CASSLDPSGGPPRVLTF	TGTGCCAGCAGCTTAGATCCTAGCGGGGGCCCTCCACGAGTCCTGACTTTC
NA	TRBV28	TRBJ2-7	NA	CASSTNVAAHTYEQYF	TGTGCCAGCAGTACCAACGTCGCGGCACATACCTACGAGCAGTACTTC
NA	TRBV5-1	TRBJ2-5	TRBD1	CASGPGTEETQYF	TGCGCCAGCGGACCCGGGACAGAAGAGACCCAGTACTTC
few	TRBV10-2	TRBJ2-2	NA	CASSESRGGRAGELFF	TGCGCCAGCAGTGAGTCGAGAGGGGGAAGGGCCGGGGAGCTGTTTTTT
few	TRBV5-6	TRBJ1-2	NA	CASSLTLEPEPNYGYTF	TGTGCCAGCAGCTTGACCCTAGAGCCGGAGCCTAACTATGGCTACACCTTC
NA	TRBV20-1	TRBJ2-7	TRBD1	CSAGGGQGKDEQYF	TGCAGTGCTGGAGGAGGACAGGGAAAGGACGAGCAGTACTTC
NA	TRBV7-2	TRBJ2-7	TRBD2	CASSLAGSGNYEQYF	TGTGCCAGCAGCTTAGCTGGTAGCGGGAACTACGAGCAGTACTTC
many	TRBV20-1	TRBJ2-5	NA	CSASQGAETQYF	TGCAGTGCTAGCCAGGGCGCAGAGACCCAGTACTTC
few	TRBV15	TRBJ2-3	TRBD2	CATSRSLAGGGDTQYF	TGTGCCACCAGCAGATCACTAGCGGGGGGAGGAGATACGCAGTATTTT
many	TRBV29-1	TRBJ2-5	TRBD2	CSVWGIAGEIETQYF	TGCAGCGTCTGGGGGATAGCGGGGGAAATTGAGACCCAGTACTTC
many	TRBV20-1	TRBJ2-2	NA	CSARETYTGELFF	TGCAGTGCTAGAGAAACATACACCGGGGAGCTGTTTTTT
many	TRBV7-9	TRBJ2-7	NA	CASSPIHEQYF	TGTGCCAGCAGCCCCATCCACGAGCAGTACTTC
few	TRBV20-1	TRBJ2-3	NA	CSAGGLVVDTQYF	TGCAGTGCTGGAGGGCTAGTAGTCGATACGCAGTATTTT
NA	TRBV20-1	TRBJ2-5	TRBD2	CSASSGSVETQYF	TGCAGTGCCAGTAGCGGGAGCGTGGAGACCCAGTACTTC
NA	TRBV7-2	TRBJ2-1	TRBD2	CASSVLAGEGPYEQFF	TGTGCCAGCAGCGTACTAGCGGGAGAAGGGCCCTATGAGCAGTTCTTC
NA	TRBV5-4	TRBJ2-3	TRBD2	CASSFGGGGTDTQYF	TGTGCCAGCAGCTTCGGCGGCGGGGGGACAGATACGCAGTATTTT
NA	TRBV11-3	TRBJ2-1	NA	CASSQGVQGKYEQFF	TGTGCCAGCAGCCAGGGAGTACAGGGTAAATATGAGCAGTTCTTC
many	TRBV12-3/TRBV12-4	TRBJ2-1	TRBD1	CASSIAGQDYNEQFF	TGTGCCAGCTCCATCGCGGGACAGGACTACAATGAGCAGTTCTTC
few	TRBV7-3	TRBJ2-2	NA	CASSPQSGELFF	TGTGCCAGCAGCCCTCAGTCCGGGGAGCTGTTTTTT
many	TRBV5-6	TRBJ2-1	TRBD1	CASSTLGQGAVDEQFF	TGTGCCAGCTCAACCCTGGGACAGGGGGCGGTCGATGAGCAGTTCTTC
few	TRBV7-6	TRBJ2-1	TRBD2	CASRAGGPGNEQFF	TGTGCCAGCAGAGCGGGAGGGCCGGGTAATGAGCAGTTCTTC
many	TRBV5-1	TRBJ1-2	NA	CASSKDSNYGYTF	TGCGCCAGCAGCAAGGACAGTAACTATGGCTACACCTTC
NA	TRBV20-1	TRBJ2-3	TRBD2	CSARGGLAGGPPDTQYF	TGCAGTGCTAGAGGGGGACTAGCGGGAGGGCCGCCAGATACGCAGTATTTT
few	TRBV28	TRBJ2-4	TRBD1	CASSLRTGVAKNIQYF	TGTGCCAGCAGTCTCCGGACAGGGGTGGCCAAAAACATTCAGTACTTC
few	TRBV4-1	TRBJ1-5	TRBD1	CASSQEDRGQPQHF	TGCGCCAGCAGCCAAGAAGACAGGGGTCAGCCCCAGCATTTT
few	TRBV15	TRBJ2-5	NA	CATSRAGNSETQYF	TGTGCCACCAGCAGAGCTGGTAATAGTGAGACCCAGTACTTC
NA	TRBV19	TRBJ1-1	NA	CASSIQGIITEAFF	TGTGCCAGTAGTATCCAGGGTATCATCACTGAAGCTTTCTTT
NA	TRBV4-1	TRBJ2-5	NA	CASSQDQVRVETQYF	TGCGCCAGCAGCCAAGATCAGGTCCGGGTTGAGACCCAGTACTTC
NA	TRBV7-7	TRBJ2-5	TRBD1	CASSPGTGRWETQYF	TGTGCTAGCAGCCCCGGGACAGGGCGTTGGGAGACCCAGTACTTC
NA	TRBV12-2	TRBJ2-5	NA	CASRHPTSDQETQYF	TGTGCAAGTCGTCACCCGACTAGCGACCAAGAGACCCAGTACTTC
NA	TRBV11-1	TRBJ2-2	TRBD1	CASSWGQGGTGELFF	TGTGCCAGCAGCTGGGGACAGGGGGGCACCGGGGAGCTGTTTTTT
few	TRBV20-1	TRBJ2-7	NA	CSARDLRGLYEQYF	TGCAGTGCTAGAGATCTCCGTGGCCTCTACGAGCAGTACTTC
NA	TRBV5-5	TRBJ2-7	TRBD2	CASSMDGRGLEQYF	TGTGCCAGCAGCATGGACGGGAGGGGTCTCGAGCAGTACTTC
many	TRBV15	TRBJ2-3	TRBD2	CATSRGTSGGSTSTDTQYF	TGTGCCACCAGCAGAGGAACTAGCGGGGGATCGACTAGCACAGATACGCAGTATTTT
NA	TRBV27	TRBJ2-2	NA	CASSLKGLPGELFF	TGTGCCAGCAGTTTAAAGGGTCTGCCCGGGGAGCTGTTTTTT
many	TRBV5-1	TRBJ1-1	TRBD1	CASSAGQQNTEAFF	TGCGCCAGCAGCGCGGGACAGCAAAACACTGAAGCTTTCTTT
many	TRBV5-1	TRBJ1-2	NA	CASSLESGFGYTF	TGCGCCAGCAGCTTGGAGTCAGGATTTGGCTACACCTTC
few	TRBV11-2	TRBJ1-2	NA	CASSTDSVYGYTF	TGTGCCAGCAGCACGGACAGTGTCTATGGCTACACCTTC
many	TRBV11-2	TRBJ2-7	NA	CASSLGFDEQYF	TGTGCCAGCAGCTTAGGTTTCGACGAGCAGTACTTC
NA	TRBV9	TRBJ2-1	TRBD2	CASTNTSGQYNEQFF	TGTGCCAGCACCAATACTAGCGGGCAGTACAATGAGCAGTTCTTC
few	TRBV4-1	TRBJ2-7	NA	CASSQGTNGAYEQYF	TGCGCCAGCAGCCAAGGGACGAACGGCGCCTACGAGCAGTACTTC
NA	TRBV4-3	TRBJ2-5	TRBD1	CASSQDRGPSMTETQYF	TGCGCCAGCAGCCAAGATAGGGGGCCGTCCATGACGGAGACCCAGTACTTC
many	TRBV20-1	TRBJ2-1	NA	CSARGLLQQNEQFF	TGCAGTGCTAGAGGTTTGTTACAGCAGAATGAGCAGTTCTTC
NA	TRBV20-1	TRBJ2-2	TRBD1	CSARRQGADTGELFF	TGCAGTGCTAGACGACAGGGGGCTGACACCGGGGAGCTGTTTTTT